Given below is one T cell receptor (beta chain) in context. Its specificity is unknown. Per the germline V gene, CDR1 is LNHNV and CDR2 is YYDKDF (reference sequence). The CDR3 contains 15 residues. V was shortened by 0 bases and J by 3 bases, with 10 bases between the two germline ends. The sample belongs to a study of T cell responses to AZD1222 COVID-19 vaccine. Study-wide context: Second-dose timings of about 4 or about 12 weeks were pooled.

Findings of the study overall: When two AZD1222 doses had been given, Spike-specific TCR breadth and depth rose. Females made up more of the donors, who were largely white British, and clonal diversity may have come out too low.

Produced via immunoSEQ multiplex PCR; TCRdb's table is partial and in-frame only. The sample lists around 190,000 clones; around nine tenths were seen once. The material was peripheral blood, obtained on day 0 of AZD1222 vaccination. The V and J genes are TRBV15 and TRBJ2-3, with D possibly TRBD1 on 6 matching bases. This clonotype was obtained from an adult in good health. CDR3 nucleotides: TGTGCCACCAGCAGAGATATGACAGGAACAGATACGCAGTATTTT. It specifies CATSRDMTGTDTQYF.